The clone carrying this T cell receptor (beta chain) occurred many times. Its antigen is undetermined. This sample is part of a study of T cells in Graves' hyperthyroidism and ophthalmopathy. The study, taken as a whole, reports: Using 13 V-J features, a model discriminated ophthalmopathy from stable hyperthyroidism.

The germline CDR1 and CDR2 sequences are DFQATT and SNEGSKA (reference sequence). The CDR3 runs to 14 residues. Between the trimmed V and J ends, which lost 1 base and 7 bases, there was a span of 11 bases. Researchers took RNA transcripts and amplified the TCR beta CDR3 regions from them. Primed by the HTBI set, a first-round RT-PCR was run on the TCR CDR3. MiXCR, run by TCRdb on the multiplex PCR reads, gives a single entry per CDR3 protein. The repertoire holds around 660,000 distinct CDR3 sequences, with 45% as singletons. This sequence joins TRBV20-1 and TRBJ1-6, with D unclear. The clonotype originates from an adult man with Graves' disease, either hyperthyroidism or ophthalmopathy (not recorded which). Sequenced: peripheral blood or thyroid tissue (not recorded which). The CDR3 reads CSARVVALNSPLHF. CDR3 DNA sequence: TGCAGTGCTAGAGTGGTGGCTTTAAATTCACCCCTCCACTTT.